The T cell receptor (beta chain) under discussion was sequenced for a study of technical replicates of blood from a handful of donors. The CDR3 runs to 14 residues. V gave up 4 bases and J gave up 2 bases, with 13 bases separating them. Profiling relied on immunoSEQ multiplex PCR, and the TCRdb table lists in-frame clones only, not all of them. Of 65,000 to 85,000 clones listed, 95% to 98% are singletons. The genes are TRBV5-3 and TRBJ2-7, with D possibly TRBD2 on 6 matching bases. TRBV5-3 is recorded as an ORF, its role being uncertain. The sample consisted of T cells isolated from PBMCs. The clonotype originates from a human donor in good health. The CDR3 spells CARSKPGLTYEQYF. The CDR3 nucleotides read TGTGCCAGAAGCAAACCGGGACTCACCTACGAGCAGTACTTC.